This note documents a single T cell receptor beta chain sequence. What it binds is not known. These data come from a study of graft-versus-host responses after intestinal transplantation. In the study overall: Each recipient received anti-thymocyte globulin induction, then tacrolimus and steroids for around 3 years.

V shed 5 bases and J shed 4 bases, with 8 bases lying between them. Per the germline V gene, CDR1 is MNHEY and CDR2 is SVGAGI. The CDR3 is 13 amino acids. Data came from immunoSEQ multiplex PCR; TCRdb stores just in-frame clones and leaves some out. The sample lists more than 95,000 clones; approximately 84% were seen once. Study conclusions and caveats: Early declines in HvG clones that occurred post-transplant were associated with peak circulating GvH clone levels. GvH clones appeared in recipient marrow, some first in ileum or blood.

The V and J genes are TRBV6-5 and TRBJ2-2; D uncertain. The clonotype originates from a human donor who received an intestinal transplant. The sample here was unstimulated CD4+ T cells sorted from spleen or lymph node cells, taken before intestinal transplant. CDR3 sequence reads: CASSPSGTGELFF. The CDR3 nucleotides read TGTGCCAGCAGTCCCTCGGGCACCGGGGAGCTGTTTTTT.